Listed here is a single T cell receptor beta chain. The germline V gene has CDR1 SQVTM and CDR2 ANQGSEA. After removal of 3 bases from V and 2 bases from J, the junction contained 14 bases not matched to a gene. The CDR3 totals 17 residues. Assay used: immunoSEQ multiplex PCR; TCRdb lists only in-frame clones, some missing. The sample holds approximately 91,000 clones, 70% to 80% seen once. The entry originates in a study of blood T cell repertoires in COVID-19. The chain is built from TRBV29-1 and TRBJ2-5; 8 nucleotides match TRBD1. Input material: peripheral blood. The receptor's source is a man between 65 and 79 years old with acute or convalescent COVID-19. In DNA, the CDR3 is TGCAGCGTTGATTCCAGGGACACAGGGGGTGTTCAAGAGACCCAGTACTTC. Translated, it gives CSVDSRDTGGVQETQYF.